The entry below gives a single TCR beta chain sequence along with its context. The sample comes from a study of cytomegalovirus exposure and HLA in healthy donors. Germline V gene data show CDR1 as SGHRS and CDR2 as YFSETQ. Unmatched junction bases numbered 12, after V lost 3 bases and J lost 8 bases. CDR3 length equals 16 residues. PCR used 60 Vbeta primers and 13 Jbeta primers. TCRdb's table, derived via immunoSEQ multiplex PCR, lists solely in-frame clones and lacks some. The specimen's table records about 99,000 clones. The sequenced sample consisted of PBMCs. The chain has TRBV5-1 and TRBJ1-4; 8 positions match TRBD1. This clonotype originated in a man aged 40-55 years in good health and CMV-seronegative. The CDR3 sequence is CASSSAPGQEREKLFF. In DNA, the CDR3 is TGCGCCAGCAGCTCCGCTCCGGGACAGGAAAGGGAAAAACTGTTTTTT.